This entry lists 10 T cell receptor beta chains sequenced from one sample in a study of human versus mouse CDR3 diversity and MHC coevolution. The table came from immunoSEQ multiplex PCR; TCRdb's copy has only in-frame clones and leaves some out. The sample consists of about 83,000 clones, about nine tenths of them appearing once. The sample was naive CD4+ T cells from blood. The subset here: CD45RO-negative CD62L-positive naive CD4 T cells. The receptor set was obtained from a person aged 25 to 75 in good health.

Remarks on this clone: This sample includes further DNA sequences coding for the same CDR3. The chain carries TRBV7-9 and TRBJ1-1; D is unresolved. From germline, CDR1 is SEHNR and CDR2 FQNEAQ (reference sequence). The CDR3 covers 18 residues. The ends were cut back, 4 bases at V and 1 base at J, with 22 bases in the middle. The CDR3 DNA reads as TGTGCCAGCAGCTCTAAACCGATCCGCACCGTAAGGAACACTGAAGCTTTCTTT. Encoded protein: CASSSKPIRTVRNTEAFF. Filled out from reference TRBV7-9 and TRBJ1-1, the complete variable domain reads DTGVSQNPRHKITKRGQNVTFRCDPISEHNRLYWYRQTLGQGPEFLTYFQNEAQLEKSRLLSDRFSAERPKGSFSTLEIQRTEQGDSAMYLCASSSKPIRTVRNTEAFFGQGTRLTVV.

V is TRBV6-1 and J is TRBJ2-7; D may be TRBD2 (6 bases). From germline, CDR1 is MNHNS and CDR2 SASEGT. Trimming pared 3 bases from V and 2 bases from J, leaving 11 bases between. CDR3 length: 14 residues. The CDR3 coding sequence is TGTGCCAGCAGTGATACCGGGGGACCCTACGAGCAGTACTTC. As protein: CASSDTGGPYEQYF.

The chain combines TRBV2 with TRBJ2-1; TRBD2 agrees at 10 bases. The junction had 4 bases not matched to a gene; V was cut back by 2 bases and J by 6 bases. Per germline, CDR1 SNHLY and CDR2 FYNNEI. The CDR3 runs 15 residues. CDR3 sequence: CASSEQASGSNEQFF. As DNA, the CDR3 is TGTGCCAGCAGTGAACAGGCTAGCGGGAGCAATGAGCAGTTCTTC.

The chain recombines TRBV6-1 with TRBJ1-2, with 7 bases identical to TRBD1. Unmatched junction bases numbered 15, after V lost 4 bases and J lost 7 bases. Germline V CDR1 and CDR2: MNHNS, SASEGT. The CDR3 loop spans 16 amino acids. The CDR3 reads CASSVDLGTDESGYTF. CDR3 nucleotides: TGTGCCAGCAGTGTTGATTTGGGGACAGACGAGAGTGGCTACACCTTC.

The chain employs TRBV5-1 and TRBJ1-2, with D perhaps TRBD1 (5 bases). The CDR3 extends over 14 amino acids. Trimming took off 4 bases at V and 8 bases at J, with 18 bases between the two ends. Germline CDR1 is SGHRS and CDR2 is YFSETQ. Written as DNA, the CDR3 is TGCGCCAGCAGCCAAGGGGATCTAAAAGGCGGCTACACCTTC. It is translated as CASSQGDLKGGYTF.

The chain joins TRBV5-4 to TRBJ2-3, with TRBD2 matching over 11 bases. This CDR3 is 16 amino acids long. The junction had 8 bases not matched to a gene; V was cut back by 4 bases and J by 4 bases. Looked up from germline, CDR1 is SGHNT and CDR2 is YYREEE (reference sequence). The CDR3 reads CASSSAGTSGADTQYF. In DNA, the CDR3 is TGTGCCAGCAGCAGCGCCGGGACTAGCGGCGCAGATACGCAGTATTTT.

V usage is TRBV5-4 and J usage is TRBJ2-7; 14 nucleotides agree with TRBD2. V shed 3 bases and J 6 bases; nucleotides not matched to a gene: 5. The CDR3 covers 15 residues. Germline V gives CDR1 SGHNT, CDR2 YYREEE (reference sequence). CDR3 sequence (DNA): TGTGCCAGCAGCTCAGGGACTAGCGGGGGCGGCGAGCAGTACTTC. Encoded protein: CASSSGTSGGGEQYF.

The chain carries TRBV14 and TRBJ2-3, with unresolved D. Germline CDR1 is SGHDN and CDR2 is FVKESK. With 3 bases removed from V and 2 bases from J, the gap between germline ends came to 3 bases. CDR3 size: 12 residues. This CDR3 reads CASSHVTDTQYF. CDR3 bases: TGTGCCAGCAGCCACGTCACAGATACGCAGTATTTT.

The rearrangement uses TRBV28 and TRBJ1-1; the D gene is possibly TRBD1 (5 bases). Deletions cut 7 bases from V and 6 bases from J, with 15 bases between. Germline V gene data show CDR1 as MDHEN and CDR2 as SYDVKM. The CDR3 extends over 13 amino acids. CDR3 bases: TGTGCCAGCACCCCTCCAGGGCTCTCTGAAGCTTTCTTT. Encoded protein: CASTPPGLSEAFF.

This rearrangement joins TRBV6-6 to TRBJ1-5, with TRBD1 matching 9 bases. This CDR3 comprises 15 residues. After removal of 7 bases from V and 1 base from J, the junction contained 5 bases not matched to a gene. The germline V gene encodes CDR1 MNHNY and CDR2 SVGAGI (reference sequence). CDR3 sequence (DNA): TGTGCCAGCATCCGGGGACAGGGCAGCAATCAGCCCCAGCATTTT. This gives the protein CASIRGQGSNQPQHF.